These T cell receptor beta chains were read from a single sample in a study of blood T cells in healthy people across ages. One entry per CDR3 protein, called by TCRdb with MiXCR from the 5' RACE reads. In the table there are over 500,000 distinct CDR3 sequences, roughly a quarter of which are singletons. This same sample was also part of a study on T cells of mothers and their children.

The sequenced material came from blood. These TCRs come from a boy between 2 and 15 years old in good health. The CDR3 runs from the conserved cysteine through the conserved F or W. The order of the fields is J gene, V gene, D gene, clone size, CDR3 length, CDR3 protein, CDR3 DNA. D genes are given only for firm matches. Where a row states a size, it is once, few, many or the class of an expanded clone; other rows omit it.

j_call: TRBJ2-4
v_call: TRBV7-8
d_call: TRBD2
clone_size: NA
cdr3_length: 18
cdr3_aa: CASSSLGTSGRERNIQYF
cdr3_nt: TGTGCCAGCAGCTCCCTTGGGACTAGCGGGAGGGAAAGAAACATTCAGTACTTC

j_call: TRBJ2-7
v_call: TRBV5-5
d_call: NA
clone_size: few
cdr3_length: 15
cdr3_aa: CASSLSSERPYEQYF
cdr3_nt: TGTGCCAGCAGCTTGTCGAGCGAGAGACCCTACGAGCAGTACTTC

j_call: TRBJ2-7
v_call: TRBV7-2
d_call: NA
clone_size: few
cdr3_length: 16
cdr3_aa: CASSLEPTPRSYEQYF
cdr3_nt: TGTGCCAGCAGCTTAGAACCGACTCCCCGTTCCTACGAGCAGTACTTC

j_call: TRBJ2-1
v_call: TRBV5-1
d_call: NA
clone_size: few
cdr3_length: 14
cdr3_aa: CASSYRGGRDEQFF
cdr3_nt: TGCGCCAGCAGCTATAGGGGGGGCCGGGATGAGCAGTTCTTC

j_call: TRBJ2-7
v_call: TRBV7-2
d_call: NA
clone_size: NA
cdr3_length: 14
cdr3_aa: CASSSRRSSYEQYF
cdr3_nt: TGTGCCAGCAGCTCTCGTAGGTCCTCCTACGAGCAGTACTTC

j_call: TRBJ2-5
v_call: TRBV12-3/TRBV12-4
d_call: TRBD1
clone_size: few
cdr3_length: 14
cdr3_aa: CASSRQGALETQYF
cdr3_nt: TGTGCCAGCAGCAGACAGGGTGCTTTGGAGACCCAGTACTTC

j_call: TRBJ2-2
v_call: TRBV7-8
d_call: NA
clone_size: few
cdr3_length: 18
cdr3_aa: CASSLNTFGPPNTGELFF
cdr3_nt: TGTGCCAGCAGCCTCAACACGTTCGGACCGCCGAACACCGGGGAGCTGTTTTTT

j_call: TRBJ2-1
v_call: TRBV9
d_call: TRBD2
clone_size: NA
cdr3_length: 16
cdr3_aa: CASSVLGTSAYNEQFF
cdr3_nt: TGTGCCAGCAGCGTATTAGGGACTAGCGCCTACAATGAGCAGTTCTTC

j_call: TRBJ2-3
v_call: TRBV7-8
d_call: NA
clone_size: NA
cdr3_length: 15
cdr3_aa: CASSYWEGGTDTQYF
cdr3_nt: TGTGCCAGCAGCTATTGGGAGGGGGGGACAGATACGCAGTATTTT

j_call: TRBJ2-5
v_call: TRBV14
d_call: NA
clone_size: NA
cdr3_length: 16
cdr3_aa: CASSGSWGLVQETQYF
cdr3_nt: TGTGCCAGCAGCGGGAGTTGGGGTCTGGTCCAAGAGACCCAGTACTTC

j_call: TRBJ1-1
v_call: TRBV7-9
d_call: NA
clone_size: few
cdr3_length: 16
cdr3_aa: CASSGRTTTMNTEAFF
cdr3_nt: TGTGCCAGCAGCGGACGGACAACTACTATGAACACTGAAGCTTTCTTT

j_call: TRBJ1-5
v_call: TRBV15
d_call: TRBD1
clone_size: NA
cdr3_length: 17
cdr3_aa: CATSGTPGQGLNQPQHF
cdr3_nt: TGTGCCACCAGCGGAACACCGGGACAGGGGCTAAATCAGCCCCAGCATTTT

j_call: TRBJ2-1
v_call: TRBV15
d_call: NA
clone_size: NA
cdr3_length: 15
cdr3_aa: CATSRVGSSYNEQFF
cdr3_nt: TGTGCCACCAGCAGAGTTGGGAGCTCCTACAATGAGCAGTTCTTC

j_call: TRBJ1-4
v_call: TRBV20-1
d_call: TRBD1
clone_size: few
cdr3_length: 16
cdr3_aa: CSAIGTGGHANEKLFF
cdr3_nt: TGCAGTGCTATCGGGACAGGGGGCCATGCTAATGAAAAACTGTTTTTT

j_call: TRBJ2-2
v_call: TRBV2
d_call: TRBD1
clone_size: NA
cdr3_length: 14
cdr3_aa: CASSRDRYTGELFF
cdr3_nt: TGTGCCAGCAGCCGGGACAGATACACCGGGGAGCTGTTTTTT

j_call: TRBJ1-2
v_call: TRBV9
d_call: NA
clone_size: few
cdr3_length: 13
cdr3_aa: CASSVAEGYGYTF
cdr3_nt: TGTGCCAGCAGCGTCGCGGAGGGCTATGGCTACACCTTC

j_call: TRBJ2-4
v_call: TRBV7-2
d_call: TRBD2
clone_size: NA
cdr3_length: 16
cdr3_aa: CASSAASGMNENIQYF
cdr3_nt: TGTGCCAGCAGCGCCGCTAGCGGGATGAATGAAAACATTCAGTACTTC

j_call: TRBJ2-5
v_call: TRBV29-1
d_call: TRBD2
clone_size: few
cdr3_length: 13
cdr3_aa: CSVQGLAVETQYF
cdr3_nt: TGCAGCGTGCAAGGACTAGCCGTAGAGACCCAGTACTTC

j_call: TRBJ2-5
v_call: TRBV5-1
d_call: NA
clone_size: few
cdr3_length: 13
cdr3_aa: CASRGAVTETQYF
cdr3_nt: TGCGCCAGCAGAGGGGCAGTCACAGAGACCCAGTACTTC

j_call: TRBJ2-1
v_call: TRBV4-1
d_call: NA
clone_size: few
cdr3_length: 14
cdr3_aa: CASTEGASYNEQFF
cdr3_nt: TGCGCCAGCACGGAGGGAGCCTCCTACAATGAGCAGTTCTTC

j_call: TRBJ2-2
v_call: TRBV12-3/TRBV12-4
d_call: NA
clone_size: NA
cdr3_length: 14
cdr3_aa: CASSLGPDGGELFF
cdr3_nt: TGTGCCAGCAGTTTGGGGCCCGACGGCGGGGAGCTGTTTTTT

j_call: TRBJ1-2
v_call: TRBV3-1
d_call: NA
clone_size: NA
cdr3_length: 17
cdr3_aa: CASSSGTFNDLDYGYTF
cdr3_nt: TGTGCCAGCAGCTCCGGGACCTTTAACGATCTGGACTATGGCTACACCTTC

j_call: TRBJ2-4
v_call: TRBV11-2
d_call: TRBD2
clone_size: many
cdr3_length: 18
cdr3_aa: CASSHLTSGSKDKNIQYF
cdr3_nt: TGTGCCAGCAGCCATCTGACTAGCGGGAGTAAAGACAAAAACATTCAGTACTTC

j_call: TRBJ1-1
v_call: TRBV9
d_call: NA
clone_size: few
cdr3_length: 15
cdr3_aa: CASSPRTDMNTEAFF
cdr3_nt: TGTGCCAGCAGCCCCCGGACAGACATGAACACTGAAGCTTTCTTT

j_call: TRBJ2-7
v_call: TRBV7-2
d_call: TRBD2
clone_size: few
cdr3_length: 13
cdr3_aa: CASSLLAGQEQYF
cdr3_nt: TGTGCCAGCAGCTTACTAGCGGGGCAGGAGCAGTACTTC

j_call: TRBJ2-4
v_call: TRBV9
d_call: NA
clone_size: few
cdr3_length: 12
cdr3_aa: CASSGQKDIQYF
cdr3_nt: TGTGCCAGCAGCGGACAGAAGGACATTCAGTACTTC

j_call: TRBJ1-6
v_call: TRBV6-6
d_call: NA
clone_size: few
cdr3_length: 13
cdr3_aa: CASLRGPNSPLHF
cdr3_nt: TGTGCCAGCCTAAGGGGACCTAATTCACCCCTCCACTTT

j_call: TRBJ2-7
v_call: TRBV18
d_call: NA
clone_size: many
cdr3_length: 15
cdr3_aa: CASSPNRAGSYEQYF
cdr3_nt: TGTGCCAGCTCACCAAACAGGGCGGGTTCCTACGAGCAGTACTTC

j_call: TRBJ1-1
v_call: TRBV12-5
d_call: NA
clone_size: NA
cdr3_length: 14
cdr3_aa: CASGLPNRDTEAFF
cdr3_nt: TGTGCTAGTGGTCTTCCAAACCGGGACACTGAAGCTTTCTTT

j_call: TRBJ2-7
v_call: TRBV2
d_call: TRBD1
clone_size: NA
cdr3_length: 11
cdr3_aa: CACRGQYEQYF
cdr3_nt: TGTGCCTGCAGGGGGCAGTACGAGCAGTACTTC

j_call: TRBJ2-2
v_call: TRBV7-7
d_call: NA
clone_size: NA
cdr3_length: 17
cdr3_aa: CASSLLETPTNTGELFF
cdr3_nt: TGTGCCAGCAGCTTATTAGAGACACCTACCAACACCGGGGAGCTGTTTTTT

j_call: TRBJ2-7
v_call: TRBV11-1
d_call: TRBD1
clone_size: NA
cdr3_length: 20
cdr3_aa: CASSLALFAIPGQGGYEQYF
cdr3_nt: TGTGCCAGCAGCTTAGCCCTATTCGCCATACCGGGACAGGGAGGCTACGAGCAGTACTTC

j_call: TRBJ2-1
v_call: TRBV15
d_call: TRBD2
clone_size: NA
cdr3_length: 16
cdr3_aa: CATSPPIAGGNNEQFF
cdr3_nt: TGTGCCACCAGCCCACCAATAGCGGGAGGGAACAATGAGCAGTTCTTC

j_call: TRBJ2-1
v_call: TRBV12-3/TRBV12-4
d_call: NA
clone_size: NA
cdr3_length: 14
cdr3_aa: CASSLSLVGNEQFF
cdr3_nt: TGTGCCAGCAGTTTATCACTAGTTGGTAATGAGCAGTTCTTC

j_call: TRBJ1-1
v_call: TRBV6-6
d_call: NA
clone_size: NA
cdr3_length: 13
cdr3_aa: CASSSIAGEASFF
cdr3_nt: TGTGCCAGCAGTTCCATTGCAGGGGAGGCATCTTTCTTT

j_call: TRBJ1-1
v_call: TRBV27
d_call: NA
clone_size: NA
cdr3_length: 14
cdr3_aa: CASIIDRGGTEAFF
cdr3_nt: TGTGCCAGCATTATAGATAGAGGGGGTACTGAAGCTTTCTTT

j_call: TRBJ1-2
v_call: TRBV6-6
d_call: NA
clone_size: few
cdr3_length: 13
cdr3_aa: CASTSRERDGYTF
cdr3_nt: TGTGCCAGCACTTCCAGAGAGAGGGATGGCTACACCTTC

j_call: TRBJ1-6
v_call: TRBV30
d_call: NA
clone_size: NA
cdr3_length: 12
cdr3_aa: CAWSVPNSPLHF
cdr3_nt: TGTGCCTGGAGTGTACCGAATTCACCCCTCCACTTT

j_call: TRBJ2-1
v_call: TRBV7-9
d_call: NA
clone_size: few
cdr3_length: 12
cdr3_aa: CASSLGFLPGFF
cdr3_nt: TGTGCCAGCAGCTTAGGATTTCTCCCAGGGTTCTTC

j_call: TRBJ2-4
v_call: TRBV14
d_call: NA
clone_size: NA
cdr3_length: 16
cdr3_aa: CASSQYDSWPNNIQYF
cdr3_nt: TGTGCCAGCAGCCAGTACGACAGTTGGCCAAATAACATTCAGTACTTC

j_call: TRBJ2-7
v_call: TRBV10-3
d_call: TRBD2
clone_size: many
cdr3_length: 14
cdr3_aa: CAIKLAGGQSEQYF
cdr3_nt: TGTGCCATCAAGCTAGCGGGAGGCCAATCCGAGCAGTACTTC